A selection of T cell receptor beta chains follows, all from one sample in a study of radiotherapy plus CTLA-4 blockade in lung cancer. The assay was immunoSEQ multiplex PCR, and TCRdb's table has in-frame clones only and misses some. This sample has 70,000 to 85,000 clones, with roughly four fifths found just once. The sequences come from peripheral blood, collected from a patient treated with radiotherapy plus ipilimumab. The receptors come from a human donor with non-small cell lung cancer whose response to radiotherapy plus ipilimumab could not be evaluated. The CDR3 runs from the conserved cysteine through the conserved F or W. Fields, in order: D gene, clone size, V gene, J gene, CDR3 protein, CDR3 DNA. D genes are given only for firm matches. The size of a clone is reported for some rows only, either as once, few or many, or as a class for expanded clones.

NA,NA,TRBV7-6,TRBJ1-1,CASSPPFGNTEAFF,TGTGCCAGCAGCCCTCCATTCGGGAACACTGAAGCTTTCTTT
NA,NA,TRBV5-6,TRBJ1-5,CASSFREDQPQHF,TGTGCCAGCAGCTTCAGGGAGGATCAGCCCCAGCATTTT
TRBD2,NA,TRBV9,TRBJ2-3,CASSPLIAGFTDTQYF,TGTGCCAGCAGCCCACTGATAGCGGGTTTTACAGATACGCAGTATTTT
NA,few,TRBV11-3,TRBJ1-2,CASSLDGNYGYTF,TGTGCCAGCAGCTTAGACGGGAACTATGGCTACACCTTC
NA,NA,TRBV7-3,TRBJ2-1,CASSLTGGRNEQFF,TGTGCCAGCAGCTTAACAGGGGGTAGGAATGAGCAGTTCTTC
TRBD1,NA,TRBV28,TRBJ1-5,CASSLFRGTGGDQPQHF,TGTGCCAGCAGTCTCTTTAGGGGGACAGGGGGCGATCAGCCCCAGCATTTT
NA,medium-sized,TRBV25-1,TRBJ1-3,CASSDSAGSGNTIYF,TGTGCCAGCAGTGACTCCGCAGGCAGTGGAAACACCATATATTTT
TRBD2,NA,TRBV15,TRBJ2-2,CATNRGLAGGYGELFF,TGTGCCACCAACCGAGGACTAGCGGGGGGGTACGGGGAGCTGTTTTTT
NA,NA,TRBV28,TRBJ1-1,CASSLLWRVSSESDTEAFF,TGTGCCAGCAGTTTACTTTGGCGGGTGAGCAGCGAAAGTGATACTGAAGCTTTCTTT
NA,NA,TRBV19,TRBJ2-7,CASSYGRTFYEQYF,TGTGCCAGTAGTTACGGACGGACATTCTACGAGCAGTACTTC
TRBD1,NA,TRBV5-1,TRBJ2-1,CASSVGTGSYNEQFF,TGCGCCAGCAGTGTCGGGACAGGGTCCTACAATGAGCAGTTCTTC
NA,NA,TRBV18,TRBJ2-3,CASSPFLEDKDTQYF,TGTGCCAGCTCTCCCTTCCTAGAGGACAAAGATACGCAGTATTTT
NA,NA,TRBV5-1,TRBJ1-1,CASSLLEGGGTEAFF,TGCGCCAGCAGCTTGTTAGAGGGAGGCGGCACTGAAGCTTTCTTT
NA,few,TRBV4-2,TRBJ1-6,CASSQDGGRISPLHF,TGTGCCAGCAGCCAAGATGGGGGGAGGATCTCACCCCTCCACTTT
NA,once,TRBV4-1,TRBJ2-2,CASSQGLPNTGELFF,TGCGCCAGCAGCCAAGGACTACCTAACACCGGGGAGCTGTTTTTT
NA,NA,TRBV10-3,TRBJ2-5,CAIRGGQLQETQYF,TGTGCCATCAGGGGGGGACAGCTCCAAGAGACCCAGTACTTC
NA,NA,TRBV11-2,TRBJ2-7,CASSLPAGVEVNEQYF,TGTGCCAGCAGCTTACCTGCTGGCGTCGAGGTGAACGAGCAGTACTTC
TRBD2,NA,TRBV7-2,TRBJ2-7,CASSWTSGGAYEQYF,TGTGCCAGCAGCTGGACTAGCGGGGGGGCCTACGAGCAGTACTTC
NA,NA,TRBV2,TRBJ2-7,CASSERASVNEQYF,TGTGCCAGCAGTGAAAGAGCGTCGGTCAACGAGCAGTACTTC
TRBD1,NA,TRBV15,TRBJ2-7,CATSRDRGQLGYF,TGTGCCACCAGCAGAGATCGGGGACAGCTTGGGTACTTC
NA,NA,TRBV7-2,TRBJ1-5,CASSLTLTENQPQHF,TGTGCCAGCAGCTTAACCCTGACAGAGAATCAGCCCCAGCATTTT
NA,once,TRBV14,TRBJ1-1,CASSSRGSWAFF,TGTGCCAGCAGCTCACGGGGTTCCTGGGCTTTCTTT
NA,NA,TRBV29-1,TRBJ2-5,CSVEDGGETQYF,TGCAGCGTTGAAGATGGGGGGGAGACCCAGTACTTC
NA,many,TRBV23-1,TRBJ2-3,CASSQLRLTSTDTQYF,TGCGCCAGCAGTCAGCTCAGGTTAACAAGCACAGATACGCAGTATTTT
TRBD2,few,TRBV2,TRBJ2-3,CASSETSATDTQYF,TGTGCCAGCAGTGAAACTAGCGCCACAGATACGCAGTATTTT
NA,NA,TRBV4-2,TRBJ1-4,CASSQVWARQGGEKLFF,TGTGCCAGCAGCCAAGTATGGGCTAGGCAGGGAGGTGAAAAACTGTTTTTT
NA,few,TRBV21-1,TRBJ1-3,CASSPEGEPPPSGNTIYF,TGTGCCAGCAGCCCCGAGGGAGAGCCACCACCCTCTGGAAACACCATATATTTT
NA,NA,TRBV6-5,TRBJ1-1,CASSVTHRRTEAFF,TGTGCCAGCAGTGTGACACATCGAAGGACTGAAGCTTTCTTT
TRBD1,NA,TRBV27,TRBJ1-2,CASSLSGPGDRDSYGYTF,TGTGCCAGCAGTTTATCGGGGCCCGGGGACAGGGATAGCTATGGCTACACCTTC
TRBD2,NA,TRBV7-6,TRBJ2-7,CASSLSPGTSGSVYEQYF,TGTGCCAGCAGCCTAAGTCCCGGGACTAGCGGGAGTGTCTACGAGCAGTACTTC
TRBD2,NA,TRBV18,TRBJ2-7,CASSPGTSLPNEQYF,TGTGCCAGCTCACCGGGGACTAGCCTACCAAACGAGCAGTACTTC
NA,NA,TRBV11-2,TRBJ2-2,CASSPGLLSTGELFF,TGTGCCAGCAGCCCCGGACTACTCTCCACCGGGGAGCTGTTTTTT
NA,NA,TRBV9,TRBJ2-3,CASSPYYTDTQYF,TGTGCCAGCAGCCCTTACTACACAGATACGCAGTATTTT
TRBD1,NA,TRBV19,TRBJ2-7,CASSIGGRQGHEQYF,TGTGCCAGTAGTATAGGCGGAAGACAGGGCCACGAGCAGTACTTC
TRBD2,NA,TRBV7-8,TRBJ2-7,CASSSRLADSYEQYF,TGTGCCAGCAGCTCGCGACTAGCGGACTCTTACGAGCAGTACTTC
TRBD1,NA,TRBV5-1,TRBJ2-4,CASSLAAGGGGNIQYF,TGCGCCAGCAGCTTGGCGGCAGGGGGCGGAGGAAACATTCAGTACTTC